What follows is one T cell receptor (beta chain) and its context. The antigen is unknown. Trimming left V 4 bases short and J 1 base short, with 10 bases between. Germline V lookup: CDR1 SQVTM, CDR2 ANQGSEA. There are 13 residues in the CDR3. This sample was included in a study of siplizumab effects on memory and regulatory T cells. Profiled with immunoSEQ multiplex PCR; TCRdb holds only in-frame clones, not every one. The table lists over 80,000 clones, 85% to 95% of them singletons. Overall study findings and caveats: Controls showed an average of about 27% Treg-derived mappable alloreactive CD4+ clones, while siplizumab showed approximately 69%.

Sample: non-Treg CD4+ T cells sorted from blood. The V gene is TRBV29-1, the J gene TRBJ1-1, with D perhaps matching TRBD1 (5 bases). This TCR was sampled from a human donor in good health. DNA of the CDR3: TGCAGCGTTGTCGGGGGGGAGAACACTGAAGCTTTCTTT. This sequence encodes CSVVGGENTEAFF.